Presented here are 11 T cell receptor beta chains from one specimen sequenced in a study of siplizumab effects on memory and regulatory T cells. Using immunoSEQ multiplex PCR, the repertoire was profiled, and TCRdb retains in-frame clones only, with some absent. The sample lists about 120,000 clones, roughly 94% occurring once. The sample taken for sequencing was non-Treg CD4+ T cells sorted from blood. The receptors shown here come from a human donor in good health.

This chain's CDR3 is CASSLWPVTNTGELFF. CDR3 nucleotides: TGCGCCAGCAGCTTGTGGCCTGTTACGAACACCGGGGAGCTGTTTTTT. The chain couples TRBV5-1 to TRBJ2-2; D remains ambiguous. Per germline, CDR1 SGHRS and CDR2 YFSETQ. CDR3 length: 16 amino acids. V was clipped by 1 base and J by 0 bases, with 10 bases between them.

CDR3 bases: TGTGCCAGCAGCCCAGACAGCCGCTATGGCTACACCTTC. Amino acids: CASSPDSRYGYTF. J is TRBJ1-2 and V is TRBV6-6; D is possibly TRBD1 (5 bases). The CDR3 covers 13 residues. The germline CDR1 and CDR2 sequences are MNHNY and SVGAGI (reference sequence). The V gene lost 6 bases and the J gene lost 4 bases, with 12 bases spanning the gap.

This clone appeared once. The V call is TRBV2, the J call TRBJ1-1, with D tentatively TRBD1 (5 bases). Trimming shortened V by 6 bases and J by 1 base, and 9 bases separated the two germline ends. The CDR3 loop spans 13 amino acids. Germline assignment: CDR1 SNHLY and CDR2 FYNNEI. CDR3 nucleotide sequence: TGTGCCAGCAGCGACGACAGGAACACTGAAGCTTTCTTT. Its protein is CASSDDRNTEAFF.

The V call is TRBV6-4, the J call TRBJ2-2, with D uncertain. The V gene's germline CDR1 is MRHNA and CDR2 SNTAGT. V gave up 0 bases and J gave up 3 bases, with 2 bases separating them. The CDR3 consists of 13 residues. In nucleotides, the CDR3 is TGTGCCAGCAGTGACTCGCACACCGGGGAGCTGTTTTTT. Residues: CASSDSHTGELFF.

This clone has just a few counts. This chain connects TRBV6-5 to TRBJ1-3; TRBD1 aligns across 7 bases. The CDR3 runs 15 residues. The V gene end was trimmed by 6 bases and the J gene end by 7 bases; junction bases not matched to a gene: 12. Germline V gene sequence: CDR1 MNHEY, CDR2 SVGAGI. In nucleotides, the CDR3 is TGTGCCAGCAGCAGGGGACAGACAGGATGGAACACCATATATTTT. It specifies CASSRGQTGWNTIYF.

The chain carries TRBV5-5 and TRBJ2-1; D is unresolved. This CDR3 is built from 13 residues. Germline lookup yields CDR1 SGHKS and CDR2 YYEKEE (reference sequence). With 1 base removed from V and 2 bases from J, the gap between germline ends came to 4 bases. DNA of the CDR3: TGTGCCAGCAGCTTGCAGACCTACAATGAGCAGTTCTTC. Translated: CASSLQTYNEQFF.

In DNA, the CDR3 is TGCACCAGCAGCCAGAGGCAGGGTCCATATAGCAATCAGCCCCAGCATTTT. Amino acids: CTSSQRQGPYSNQPQHF. The rearrangement joins TRBV1 to TRBJ1-5; TRBD1 is taken as the D call from the table, unchecked against the DNA. TRBV1 is marked as a pseudogene. CDR3 size: 17 residues.

The V and J genes are TRBV15 and TRBJ1-2; a weak D match, TRBD1 (6 bases). The CDR3 has 15 residues. Between the trimmed V and J ends, which lost 3 bases and 3 bases, there was a span of 14 bases. From germline, CDR1 is LNHNV and CDR2 YYDKDF (reference sequence). CDR3: CATSSGGQSYYGYTF. CDR3 bases: TGTGCCACCAGCAGCGGCGGACAGTCTTACTATGGCTACACCTTC.

The chain employs TRBV30 and TRBJ1-4, with 9 bases fitting TRBD1. V trimming: 7 bases; J trimming: 8 bases; junction bases outside the gene matches: 11. The CDR3 is 14 amino acids. Germline CDR1 is GTSNPN and CDR2 is SVGIG (reference sequence). CDR3 coding DNA: TGTGCCTCATCCCCCGGGACAGGGTACGAAAAACTGTTTTTT. Its translation: CASSPGTGYEKLFF.

The chain joins TRBV15 to TRBJ2-1, with unresolved D. The V and J ends lost 7 bases and 0 bases respectively, with 13 bases between them. There are 15 residues in the CDR3. Germline V gives CDR1 LNHNV, CDR2 YYDKDF (reference sequence). The DNA of the CDR3 is TGTGCCACCACTTTAGCCCTTAGCTCCTACAATGAGCAGTTCTTC. Translation gives CATTLALSSYNEQFF.

This rearrangement joins TRBV5-8 to TRBJ1-3; no clear D gene. Germline CDR1 SGHTS, CDR2 YDEGEE. Deletions cut 4 bases from V and 0 bases from J, with 14 bases between. The CDR3 spans 16 residues. CDR3 coding DNA: TGTGCCAGCAGCCCCTCGGCCCGCAGCTCTGGAAACACCATATATTTT. It specifies CASSPSARSSGNTIYF.